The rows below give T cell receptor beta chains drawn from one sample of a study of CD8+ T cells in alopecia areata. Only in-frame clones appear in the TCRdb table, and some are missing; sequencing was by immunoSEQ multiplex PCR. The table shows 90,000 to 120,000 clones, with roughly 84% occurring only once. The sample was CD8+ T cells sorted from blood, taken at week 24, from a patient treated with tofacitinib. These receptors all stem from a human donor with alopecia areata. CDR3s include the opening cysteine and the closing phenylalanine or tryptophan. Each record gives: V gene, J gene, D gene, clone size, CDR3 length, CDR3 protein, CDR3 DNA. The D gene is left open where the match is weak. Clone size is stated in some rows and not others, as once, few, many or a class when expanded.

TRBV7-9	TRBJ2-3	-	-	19	CASSLGPALAGALRDTQYF	TGTGCCAGCAGCTTGGGCCCCGCCCTGGCGGGGGCCCTACGGGATACGCAGTATTTT
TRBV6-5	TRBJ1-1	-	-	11	CASRTGVEAFF	TGTGCCAGCAGAACGGGCGTGGAAGCTTTCTTT
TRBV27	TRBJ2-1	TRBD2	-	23	CASSLTYIPDSGLAGGSYNEQFF	TGTGCCAGCAGTTTGACCTACATACCGGACAGCGGACTAGCGGGGGGCTCCTACAATGAGCAGTTCTTC
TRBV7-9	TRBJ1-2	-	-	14	CASSFQRRSGGYTF	TGTGCCAGCAGCTTCCAAAGGCGGAGTGGTGGCTACACCTTC
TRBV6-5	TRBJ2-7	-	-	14	CASSYTDRAYEQYF	TGTGCCAGCAGTTATACGGACCGGGCCTACGAGCAGTACTTC
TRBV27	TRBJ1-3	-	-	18	CASSPRGGMFISGNTIYF	TGTGCCAGCAGTCCCCGAGGGGGGATGTTTATTTCCGGAAACACCATATATTTT
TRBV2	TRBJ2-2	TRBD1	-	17	CASSDSGTGVNTGELFF	TGTGCCAGCAGTGACTCAGGGACAGGGGTGAACACCGGGGAGCTGTTTTTT
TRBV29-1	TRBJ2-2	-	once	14	CSVEEGVLTGELFF	TGCAGCGTTGAAGAGGGGGTACTCACCGGGGAGCTGTTTTTT
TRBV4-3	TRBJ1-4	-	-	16	CASSQTADRVNEKLFF	TGCGCCAGCAGCCAAACCGCGGACAGAGTTAATGAAAAACTGTTTTTT
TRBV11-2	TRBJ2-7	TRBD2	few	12	CASSPGGSEQYF	TGTGCCAGCAGCCCGGGGGGAAGTGAGCAGTACTTC
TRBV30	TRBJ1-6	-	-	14	CAWSSGASNSPLHF	TGTGCCTGGAGTTCGGGGGCGTCAAATTCACCCCTCCACTTT
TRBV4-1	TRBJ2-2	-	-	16	CASSPPGLPNTGELFF	TGCGCCAGCAGCCCCCCGGGGCTTCCTAACACCGGGGAGCTGTTTTTT
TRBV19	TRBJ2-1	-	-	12	CASSIGVNEQFF	TGTGCCAGTAGTATAGGGGTGAATGAGCAGTTCTTC
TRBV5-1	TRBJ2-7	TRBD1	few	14	CASSERQGTYEQYF	TGCGCCAGCAGCGAACGACAGGGAACCTACGAGCAGTACTTC
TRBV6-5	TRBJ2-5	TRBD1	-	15	CASSYTTGGGETQYF	TGTGCCAGCAGTTACACGACAGGGGGCGGGGAGACCCAGTACTTC
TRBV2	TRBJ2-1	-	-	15	CASVESGVGDPEQFF	TGTGCCAGCGTAGAGTCAGGGGTGGGGGACCCCGAGCAGTTCTTC
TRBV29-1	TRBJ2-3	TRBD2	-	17	CSVEGMASGGFTDTQYF	TGCAGCGTTGAAGGCATGGCTAGCGGGGGATTCACAGATACGCAGTATTTT
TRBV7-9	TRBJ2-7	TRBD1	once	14	CASSLWTGSGEQYF	TGTGCCAGCAGCTTGTGGACAGGGTCGGGCGAGCAGTACTTC
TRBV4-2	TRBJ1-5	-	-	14	CASSQRTFDQPQHF	TGTGCCAGCAGCCAACGGACATTCGATCAGCCCCAGCATTTT
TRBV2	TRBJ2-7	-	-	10	CASGDDEQYF	TGTGCCAGCGGCGATGACGAGCAGTACTTC
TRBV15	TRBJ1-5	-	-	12	CATSQEDQPQHF	TGTGCCACCAGCCAAGAAGATCAGCCCCAGCATTTT
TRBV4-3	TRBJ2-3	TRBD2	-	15	CASSQAASGGDTQYF	TGCGCCAGCAGCCAAGCGGCTAGCGGGGGAGATACGCAGTATTTT
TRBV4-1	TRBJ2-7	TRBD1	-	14	CASSPGTGTYEQYF	TGCGCCAGCAGCCCCGGGACAGGGACCTACGAGCAGTACTTC
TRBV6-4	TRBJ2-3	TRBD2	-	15	CASSKLAGGTDTQYF	TGTGCCAGCAGTAAACTAGCGGGGGGCACAGATACGCAGTATTTT
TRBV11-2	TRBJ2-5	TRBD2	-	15	CASSLVTSGGETQYF	TGTGCCAGCAGCTTAGTGACTAGCGGGGGGGAGACCCAGTACTTC
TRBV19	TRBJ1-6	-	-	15	CASSNPPGRDSPLHF	TGTGCCAGTAGTAACCCGCCAGGACGGGATTCACCCCTCCACTTT
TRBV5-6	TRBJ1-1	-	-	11	CASSGYTEAFF	TGTGCCAGCAGCGGGTACACTGAAGCTTTCTTT
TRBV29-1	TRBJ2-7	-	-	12	CSAAESGYEQYF	TGCAGCGCCGCCGAGTCCGGATACGAGCAGTACTTC
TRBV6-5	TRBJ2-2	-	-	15	CASSYLAVDPGELFF	TGTGCCAGCAGTTACTTGGCCGTTGACCCCGGGGAGCTGTTTTTT
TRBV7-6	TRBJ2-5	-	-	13	CASSSDLIGTQYF	TGTGCCAGCAGCTCGGACCTGATCGGGACCCAGTACTTC
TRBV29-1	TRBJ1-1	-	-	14	CSVPKGGWDTEAFF	TGCAGCGTCCCGAAGGGGGGCTGGGACACTGAAGCTTTCTTT
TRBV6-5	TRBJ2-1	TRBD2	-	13	CASSLGTSGEQFF	TGTGCCAGCAGTTTGGGGACTAGTGGTGAGCAGTTCTTC
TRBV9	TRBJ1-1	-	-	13	CASSVGKNTEAFF	TGTGCCAGCAGCGTAGGCAAGAACACTGAAGCTTTCTTT
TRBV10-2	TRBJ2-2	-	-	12	CASSGIAGELFF	TGCGCCAGCAGTGGGATCGCCGGGGAGCTGTTTTTT
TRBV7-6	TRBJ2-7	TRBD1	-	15	CASSIFTGGQDEQYF	TGTGCCAGCAGCATCTTTACAGGGGGTCAGGACGAGCAGTACTTC
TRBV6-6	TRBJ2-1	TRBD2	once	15	CASSYRSGGVNEQFF	TGTGCCAGCAGTTACAGAAGCGGGGGGGTCAATGAGCAGTTCTTC
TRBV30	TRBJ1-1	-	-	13	CAWSVVLNTEAFF	TGTGCCTGGAGTGTAGTCCTAAACACTGAAGCTTTCTTT
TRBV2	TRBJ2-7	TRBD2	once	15	CASSEPSGGPSEQYF	TGTGCCAGCAGTGAACCTAGCGGGGGGCCGTCCGAGCAGTACTTC
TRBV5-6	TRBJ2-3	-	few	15	CASSPGPRAQGAQYF	TGTGCCAGCAGCCCGGGCCCGAGGGCTCAAGGCGCGCAGTATTTT
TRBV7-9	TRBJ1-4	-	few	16	CASSTGHQPTNEKLFF	TGTGCCAGCAGCACGGGACATCAACCAACTAATGAAAAACTGTTTTTT
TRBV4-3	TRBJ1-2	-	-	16	CASSPDSVNSNYGYTF	TGCGCCAGCAGCCCCGACTCGGTGAACTCTAACTATGGCTACACCTTC
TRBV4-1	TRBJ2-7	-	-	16	CASSNKPGYSSYEQYF	TGCGCCAGCAGCAATAAGCCAGGGTACAGCTCCTACGAGCAGTACTTC